The rows below give T cell receptor beta chains drawn from one sample of a study of T cell changes during pregnancy in multiple sclerosis. This table comes from immunoSEQ multiplex PCR, and its TCRdb copy is limited to in-frame clones, with some not included. The sample comprises 65,000 to 70,000 clones, more than 90% of which are singletons, and under 3% rests with the top ten. This specimen consisted of peripheral blood, obtained in the first trimester of pregnancy. The receptors derive from a female donor with multiple sclerosis, enrolled in a pregnancy study. Both conserved end residues are trimmed from each CDR3. The D gene is left open where the match is weak.

D gene,J gene,V gene,CDR3 protein
NA,TRBJ1-5,TRBV7-8,ASSLTGAYSNQPQH
NA,TRBJ2-5,TRBV5-1,ASMDNRDVETQY
TRBD2,TRBJ2-3,TRBV28,ASDRGEWGTDTQY
TRBD1,TRBJ1-2,TRBV30,AWSSGTGGAGYGYT
TRBD2,TRBJ2-7,TRBV19,ASSRRLAGGPDSYEQY
TRBD1,TRBJ2-1,TRBV28,ASRTAGTGQF
NA,TRBJ1-1,TRBV2,ASSNDRNTEAF
NA,TRBJ1-5,TRBV10-3,AISESGANNQPQH
TRBD2,TRBJ2-2,TRBV28,ASSPGLAGGELF
NA,TRBJ2-3,TRBV19,ASSAGNTDTQY
NA,TRBJ1-6,TRBV5-1,ASSLDGLFNSPLH
NA,TRBJ2-5,TRBV2,ASSSKRETQY
TRBD1,TRBJ2-2,TRBV6-4,ASSDSRAGGVIGTGELF
TRBD2,TRBJ2-1,TRBV28,ASSFGAGVRYNEQF
NA,TRBJ1-2,TRBV9,ASSVAITKGASYGYT
TRBD1,TRBJ1-2,TRBV5-5,ASSLAGGSGYGYT
NA,TRBJ1-2,TRBV7-8,ASSLNREGGYT
TRBD1,TRBJ1-1,TRBV13,ASSSQGYGYTEAF
TRBD1,TRBJ1-4,TRBV7-8,ASSLRGRFNEKLF
TRBD1,TRBJ1-5,TRBV2,ASLETGNQPQH
TRBD1,TRBJ1-3,TRBV11-2,ASSWQRQGTSGNTIY
NA,TRBJ2-7,TRBV19,ASSILSGGSSYEQY
TRBD1,TRBJ2-2,TRBV7-3,ASSLTTPRQGTGELF
TRBD1,TRBJ2-1,TRBV6-5,ASKGTAYNEQF
TRBD1,TRBJ1-4,TRBV7-2,ASTRTGGTNEKLF
TRBD2,TRBJ2-2,TRBV6-6,ASRPGGGAGELF
TRBD2,TRBJ2-7,TRBV5-4,ASSPGTSVSYEQY
NA,TRBJ2-7,TRBV2,ASRESRPYEQY
NA,TRBJ1-1,TRBV19,ASSMRVDTEAF
TRBD2,TRBJ2-5,TRBV5-1,ASSLSGTSGRSGETQY
NA,TRBJ1-1,TRBV6-5,ASSYSSRTEAF
NA,TRBJ2-5,TRBV7-6,ASSQTGLRSKETQY
TRBD1,TRBJ1-6,TRBV5-4,ASSWGQGADSPLH
NA,TRBJ1-1,TRBV28,ASSLRRQNTEAF
NA,TRBJ2-5,TRBV7-2,ASSFGGWQETQY
NA,TRBJ1-6,TRBV5-1,ASSGGLSRGGNSPLH
TRBD1,TRBJ2-3,TRBV19,ASRQGAPDTQY
TRBD1,TRBJ2-7,TRBV7-3,ASSSGPPGQGTYEQY
NA,TRBJ2-5,TRBV19,ASSIGGIQETQY
TRBD2,TRBJ2-7,TRBV11-2,ASSQRGFSYEQY